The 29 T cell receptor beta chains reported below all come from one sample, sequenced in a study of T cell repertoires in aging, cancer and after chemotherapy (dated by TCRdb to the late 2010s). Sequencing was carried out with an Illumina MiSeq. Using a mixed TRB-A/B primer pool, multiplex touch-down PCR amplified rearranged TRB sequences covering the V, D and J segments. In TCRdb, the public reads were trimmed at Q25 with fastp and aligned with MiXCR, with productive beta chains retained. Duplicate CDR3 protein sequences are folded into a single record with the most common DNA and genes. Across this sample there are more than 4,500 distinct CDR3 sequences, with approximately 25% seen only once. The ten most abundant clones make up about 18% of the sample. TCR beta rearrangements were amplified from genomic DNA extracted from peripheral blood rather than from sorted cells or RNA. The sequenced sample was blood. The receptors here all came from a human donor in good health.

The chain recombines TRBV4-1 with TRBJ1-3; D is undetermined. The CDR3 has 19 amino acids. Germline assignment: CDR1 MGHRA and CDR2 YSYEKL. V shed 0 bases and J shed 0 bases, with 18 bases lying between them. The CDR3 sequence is CASSQDLSLGQDSGNTIYF. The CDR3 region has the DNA TGCGCCAGCAGCCAAGATTTAAGTTTAGGGCAGGACTCTGGAAACACCATATATTTT.

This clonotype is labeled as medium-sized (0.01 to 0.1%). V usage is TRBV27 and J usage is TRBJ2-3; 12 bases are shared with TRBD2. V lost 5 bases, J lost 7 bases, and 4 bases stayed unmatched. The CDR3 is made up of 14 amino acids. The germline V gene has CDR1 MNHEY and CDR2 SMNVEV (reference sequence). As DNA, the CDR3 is TGTGCCAGCAGTCTGGGACTAGCGGGCAATACGCAGTATTTT. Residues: CASSLGLAGNTQYF.

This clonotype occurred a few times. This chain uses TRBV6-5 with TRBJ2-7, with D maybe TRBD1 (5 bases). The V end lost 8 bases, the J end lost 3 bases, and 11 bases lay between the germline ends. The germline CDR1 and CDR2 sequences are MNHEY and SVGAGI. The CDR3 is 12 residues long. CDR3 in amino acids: CASVSGRYEQYF. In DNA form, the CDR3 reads TGTGCCAGCGTATCAGGGCGCTACGAGCAGTACTTC.

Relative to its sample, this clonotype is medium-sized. Here the CDR3 reads CATSRDSFTLAIYF. The CDR3 region has the DNA TGTGCCACCAGCAGAGATTCCTTCACCCTAGCCATATATTTT. The chain employs TRBV15 and TRBJ1-3; D not certain. With 0 bases removed from V and 11 bases from J, the gap between germline ends came to 14 bases. The CDR3 sequence is 14 residues long. CDR1 and CDR2 from the germline V gene are LNHNV and YYDKDF (reference sequence).

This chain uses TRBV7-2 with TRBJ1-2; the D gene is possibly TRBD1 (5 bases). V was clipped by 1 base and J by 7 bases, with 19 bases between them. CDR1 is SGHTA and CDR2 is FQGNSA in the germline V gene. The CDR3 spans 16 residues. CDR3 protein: CASSLGAAGWSSGYTF. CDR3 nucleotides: TGTGCCAGCAGCTTAGGAGCCGCAGGGTGGAGTAGTGGCTACACCTTC.

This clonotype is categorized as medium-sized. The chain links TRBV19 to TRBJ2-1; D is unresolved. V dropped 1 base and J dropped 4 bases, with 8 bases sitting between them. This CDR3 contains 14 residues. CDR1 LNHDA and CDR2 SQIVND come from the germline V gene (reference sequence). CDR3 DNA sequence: TGTGCCAGTAGTATAGCCAACCGTTACAATGAGCAGTTCTTC. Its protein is CASSIANRYNEQFF. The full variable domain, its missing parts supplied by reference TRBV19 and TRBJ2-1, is DGGITQSPKYLFRKEGQNVTLSCEQNLNHDAMYWYRQDPGQGLRLIYYSQIVNDFQKGDIAEGYSVSREKKESFPLTVTSAQKNPTAFYLCASSIANRYNEQFFGPGTRLTVL.

The CDR3 coding sequence is TGCGCCAGCAGCTATGTCACCGGGGAGCTGTTTTTT. It encodes CASSYVTGELFF. The rearrangement joins TRBV5-1 to TRBJ2-2, with D unclear. Between the trimmed V and J ends, which lost 3 bases and 4 bases, there was a span of 4 bases. Germline V lookup: CDR1 SGHRS, CDR2 YFSETQ. This CDR3 has 12 amino acids.

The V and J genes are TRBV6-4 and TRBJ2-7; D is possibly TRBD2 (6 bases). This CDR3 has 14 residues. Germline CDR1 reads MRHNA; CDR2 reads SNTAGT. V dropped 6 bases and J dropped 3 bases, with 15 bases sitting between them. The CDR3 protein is CASSPHGEDYEQYF. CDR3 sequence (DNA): TGTGCCAGCAGCCCCCACGGGGAGGACTACGAGCAGTACTTC.

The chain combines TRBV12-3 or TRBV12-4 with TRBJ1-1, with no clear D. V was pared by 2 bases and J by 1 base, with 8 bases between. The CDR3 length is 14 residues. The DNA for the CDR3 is TGTGCCAGCAGTTTAACCGGGAGGAACACTGAAGCTTTCTTT. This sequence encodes CASSLTGRNTEAFF.

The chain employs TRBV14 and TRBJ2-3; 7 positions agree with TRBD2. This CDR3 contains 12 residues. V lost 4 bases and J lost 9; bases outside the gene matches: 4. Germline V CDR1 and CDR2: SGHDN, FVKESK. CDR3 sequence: CASSRVGGTQYF. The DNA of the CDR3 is TGTGCCAGCAGCCGAGTCGGGGGGACGCAGTATTTT.

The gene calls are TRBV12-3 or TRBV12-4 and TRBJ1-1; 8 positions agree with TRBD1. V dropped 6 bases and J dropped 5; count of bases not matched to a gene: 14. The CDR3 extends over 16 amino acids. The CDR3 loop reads CASSPSQGGGGTEAFF. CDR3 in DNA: TGTGCCAGCAGCCCATCACAGGGGGGCGGAGGTACTGAAGCTTTCTTT.

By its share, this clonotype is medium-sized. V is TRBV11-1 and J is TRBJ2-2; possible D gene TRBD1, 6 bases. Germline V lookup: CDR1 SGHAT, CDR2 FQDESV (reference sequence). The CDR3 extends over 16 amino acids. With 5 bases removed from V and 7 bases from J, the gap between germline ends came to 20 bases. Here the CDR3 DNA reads TGTGCCAGCAGCCAGGGTCCTCTGGGGGCGGACGGGGAGCTGTTTTTT. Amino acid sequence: CASSQGPLGADGELFF. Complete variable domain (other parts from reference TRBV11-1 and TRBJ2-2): EAEVAQSPRYKITEKSQAVAFWCDPISGHATLYWYRQILGQGPELLVQFQDESVVDDSQLPKDRFSAERLKGVDSTLKIQPAELGDSAMYLCASSQGPLGADGELFFGEGSRLTVL.

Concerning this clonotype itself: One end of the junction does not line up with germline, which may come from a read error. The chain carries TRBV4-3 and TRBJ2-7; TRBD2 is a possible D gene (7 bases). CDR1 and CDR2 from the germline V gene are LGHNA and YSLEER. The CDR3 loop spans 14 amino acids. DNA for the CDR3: TGCGCCAGCAGCCAGGGGGGCGCGGGAGTAGGAGTCGTATTC. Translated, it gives CASSQGGAGVGVVF.

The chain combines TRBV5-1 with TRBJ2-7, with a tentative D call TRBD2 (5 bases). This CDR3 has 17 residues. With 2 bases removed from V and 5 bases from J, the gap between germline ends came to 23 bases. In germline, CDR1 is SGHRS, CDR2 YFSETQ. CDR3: CASSLIPTGVKRDEQYF. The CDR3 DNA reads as TGCGCCAGCAGCTTAATCCCCACCGGGGTAAAAAGGGACGAGCAGTACTTC.

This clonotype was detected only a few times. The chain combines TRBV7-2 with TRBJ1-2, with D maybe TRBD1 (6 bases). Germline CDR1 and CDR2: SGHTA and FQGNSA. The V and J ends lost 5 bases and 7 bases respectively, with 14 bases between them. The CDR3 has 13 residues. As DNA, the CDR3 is TGTGCCAGCAGCCCCGGGGGGGCGTCTGGCTACACCTTC. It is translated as CASSPGGASGYTF.

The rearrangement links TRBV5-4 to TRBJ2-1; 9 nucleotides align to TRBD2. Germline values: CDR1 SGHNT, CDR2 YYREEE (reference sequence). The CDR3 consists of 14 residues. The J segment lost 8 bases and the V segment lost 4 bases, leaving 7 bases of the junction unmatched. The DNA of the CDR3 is TGTGCCAGCAGCCCCCTAGCGGGGCCGGATGAGCAGTTCTTC. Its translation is CASSPLAGPDEQFF.

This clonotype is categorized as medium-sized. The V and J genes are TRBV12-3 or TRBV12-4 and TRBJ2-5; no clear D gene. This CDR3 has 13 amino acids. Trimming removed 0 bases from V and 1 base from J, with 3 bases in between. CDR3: CASSLASQETQYF. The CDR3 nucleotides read TGTGCCAGCAGTTTAGCCAGCCAAGAGACCCAGTACTTC.

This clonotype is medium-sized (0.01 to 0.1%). The CDR3 nucleotides read TGTGCCAGCCACGGTGGACAGGGAGAGACCCAGTACTTC. It translates to CASHGGQGETQYF. The V and J genes are TRBV18 and TRBJ2-5, with 8 bases identical to TRBD1. This CDR3 has 13 residues. CDR1 KGHSH and CDR2 LQKENI come from the germline V gene. Trimming removed 8 bases from V and 4 bases from J; junction bases left unmatched: 6.

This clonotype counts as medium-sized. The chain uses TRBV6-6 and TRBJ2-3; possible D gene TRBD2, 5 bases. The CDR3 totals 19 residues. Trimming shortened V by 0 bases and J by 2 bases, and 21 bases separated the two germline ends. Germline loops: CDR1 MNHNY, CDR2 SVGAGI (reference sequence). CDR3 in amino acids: CASSYSIGRISGYTDTQYF. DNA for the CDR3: TGTGCCAGCAGTTACTCGATTGGAAGAATAAGCGGATACACAGATACGCAGTATTTT.

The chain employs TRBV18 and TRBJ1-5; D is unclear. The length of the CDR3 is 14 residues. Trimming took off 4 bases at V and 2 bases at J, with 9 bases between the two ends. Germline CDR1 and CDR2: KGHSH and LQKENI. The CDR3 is CASSQAEGNQPQHF. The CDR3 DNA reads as TGTGCCAGCTCACAAGCGGAGGGCAATCAGCCCCAGCATTTT.

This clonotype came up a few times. The CDR3 reads CSARRGSGGFDTQYF. The DNA for the CDR3 is TGCAGTGCTAGACGGGGTAGCGGGGGGTTCGATACGCAGTATTTT. This chain uses TRBV20-1 with TRBJ2-3; TRBD2 matches 10 bases. Germline assignment: CDR1 DFQATT and CDR2 SNEGSKA (reference sequence). The CDR3 is made up of 15 amino acids. The V and J ends lost 2 bases and 6 bases, in that order; junction bases with no gene match: 8.

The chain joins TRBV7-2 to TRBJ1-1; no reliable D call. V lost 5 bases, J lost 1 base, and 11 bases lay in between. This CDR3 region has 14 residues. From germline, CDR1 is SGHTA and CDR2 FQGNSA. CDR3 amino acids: CASSVQNRNTEAFF. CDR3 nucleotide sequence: TGTGCCAGCAGCGTACAGAATCGGAACACTGAAGCTTTCTTT.

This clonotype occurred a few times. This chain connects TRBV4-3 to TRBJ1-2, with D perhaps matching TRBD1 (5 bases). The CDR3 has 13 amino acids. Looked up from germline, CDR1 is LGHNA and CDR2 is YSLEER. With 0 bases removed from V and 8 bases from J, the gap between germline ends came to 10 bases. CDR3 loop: CASSQDRGQGYTF. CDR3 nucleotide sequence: TGCGCCAGCAGCCAAGATAGGGGCCAGGGCTACACCTTC.

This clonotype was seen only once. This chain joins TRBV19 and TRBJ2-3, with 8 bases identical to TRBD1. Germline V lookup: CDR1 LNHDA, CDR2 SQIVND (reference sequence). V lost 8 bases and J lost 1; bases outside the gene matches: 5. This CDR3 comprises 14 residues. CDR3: CASGQGGGTDTQYF. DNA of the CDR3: TGTGCCAGTGGACAGGGCGGCGGCACAGATACGCAGTATTTT.

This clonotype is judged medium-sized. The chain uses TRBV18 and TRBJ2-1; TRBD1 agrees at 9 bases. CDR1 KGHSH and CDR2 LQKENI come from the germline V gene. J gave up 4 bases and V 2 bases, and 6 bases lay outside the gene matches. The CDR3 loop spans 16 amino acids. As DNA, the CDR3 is TGTGCCAGCTCACCATTGTCTGGGACAGGGTACAATGAGCAGTTCTTC. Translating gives CASSPLSGTGYNEQFF.

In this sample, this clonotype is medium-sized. CDR3 protein: CASSIDRFNQPQHF. DNA of the CDR3: TGTGCCAGTAGTATTGATCGGTTCAATCAGCCCCAGCATTTT. The rearrangement links TRBV19 to TRBJ1-5, with unresolved D. Trimming cost V 3 bases and J 3 bases, with 9 bases left between them. The germline V gene has CDR1 LNHDA and CDR2 SQIVND (reference sequence). The CDR3 is 14 residues long.

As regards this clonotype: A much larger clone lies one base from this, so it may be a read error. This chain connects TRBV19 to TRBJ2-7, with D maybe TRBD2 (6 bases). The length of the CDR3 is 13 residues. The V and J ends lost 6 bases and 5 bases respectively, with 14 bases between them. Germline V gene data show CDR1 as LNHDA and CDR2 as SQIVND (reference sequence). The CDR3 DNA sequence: TGTGCCAGTAGGAAACGGGGGAGGAACGAGCAGTACTTC. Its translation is CASRKRGRNEQYF.

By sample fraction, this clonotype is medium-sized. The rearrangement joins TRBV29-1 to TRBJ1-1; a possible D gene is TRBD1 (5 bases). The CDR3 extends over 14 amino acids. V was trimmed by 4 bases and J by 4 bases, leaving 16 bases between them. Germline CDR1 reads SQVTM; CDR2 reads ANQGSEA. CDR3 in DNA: TGCAGCGTTGTTCAGGACACCTGGGGCACTGAAGCTTTCTTT. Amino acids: CSVVQDTWGTEAFF.

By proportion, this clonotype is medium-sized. The CDR3 DNA is TGTGCCAGCAGCTCCGGACCCCCCTGGGGCGCCTACGAGCAGTACTTC. It specifies CASSSGPPWGAYEQYF. The V gene is TRBV11-1, the J gene TRBJ2-7; tentative D call: TRBD1 (5 bases). V was pared by 4 bases and J by 2 bases, with 18 bases between. The CDR3 extends over 16 amino acids. The germline gives CDR1 SGHAT, CDR2 FQDESV (reference sequence).